The 4 T cell receptor beta chains reported below all come from one sample, sequenced in a study of shared clonotypes between healthy human individuals. Data came from immunoSEQ multiplex PCR; TCRdb stores just in-frame clones and leaves some out. The repertoire holds around 2.1 million clones, with approximately 96% as singletons. Sequenced input: naive CD4+ T cells sorted from blood. Subset here: CD45RA+ positively selected. The receptors shown here come from a man younger than 35 in good health.

CDR3 nucleotide sequence: TGTGCCAGCAGTTACGGCGGGAAGAGCTCCTACGAGCAGTACTTC. Its protein is CASSYGGKSSYEQYF. The J gene is TRBJ2-7, the V gene TRBV6-5; D possibly corresponds to TRBD2 (6 bases). Germline-derived CDR1 and CDR2 are MNHEY and SVGAGI. Trimming removed 2 bases from V and 0 bases from J, with 11 bases in between. This CDR3 has 15 residues.

V is TRBV5-4 and J is TRBJ2-7; tentatively, D is TRBD2 (6 bases). CDR3 length: 13 amino acids. Germline V gene sequence: CDR1 SGHNT, CDR2 YYREEE (reference sequence). V shed 4 bases and J shed 3 bases, with 11 bases lying between them. The CDR3 DNA is TGTGCCAGCAGCCCCTTGGAGGGCTACGAGCAGTACTTC. This sequence encodes CASSPLEGYEQYF.

This clone has only a few counts. The genes are TRBV6-5 and TRBJ2-7; D might be TRBD1 or TRBD2, each matching 6 bases. The germline V and J ends were trimmed by 0 bases and 7 bases, with 10 bases remaining between them. Germline loops: CDR1 MNHEY, CDR2 SVGAGI. The CDR3 loop spans 13 amino acids. This CDR3 is CASSYSGAGEQYF. The CDR3 DNA is TGTGCCAGCAGTTACTCGGGGGCGGGGGAGCAGTACTTC.

The V gene is TRBV9, the J gene TRBJ1-2; 8 bases align to TRBD1. In germline, CDR1 is SGDLS, CDR2 YYNGEE. This CDR3 is 15 amino acids long. Trimming took 3 bases from V and 6 from J; bases not matched to a gene: 10. In DNA form, the CDR3 reads TGTGCCAGCAGCGGACAGGGGACGGCGAATGATGGCTACACCTTC. This gives the protein CASSGQGTANDGYTF.